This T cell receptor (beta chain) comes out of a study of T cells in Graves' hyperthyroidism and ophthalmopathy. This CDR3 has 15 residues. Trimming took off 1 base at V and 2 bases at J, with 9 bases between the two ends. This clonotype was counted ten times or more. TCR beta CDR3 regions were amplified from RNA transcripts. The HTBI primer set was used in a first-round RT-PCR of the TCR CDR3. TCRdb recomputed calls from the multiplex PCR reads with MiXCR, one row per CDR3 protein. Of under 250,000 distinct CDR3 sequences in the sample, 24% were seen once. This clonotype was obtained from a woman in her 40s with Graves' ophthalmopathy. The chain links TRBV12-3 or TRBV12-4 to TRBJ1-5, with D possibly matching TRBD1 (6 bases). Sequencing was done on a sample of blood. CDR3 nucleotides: TGTGCCAGCAGTTTAGGAGGGGGAGGCAATCAGCCCCAGCATTTT. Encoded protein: CASSLGGGGNQPQHF.